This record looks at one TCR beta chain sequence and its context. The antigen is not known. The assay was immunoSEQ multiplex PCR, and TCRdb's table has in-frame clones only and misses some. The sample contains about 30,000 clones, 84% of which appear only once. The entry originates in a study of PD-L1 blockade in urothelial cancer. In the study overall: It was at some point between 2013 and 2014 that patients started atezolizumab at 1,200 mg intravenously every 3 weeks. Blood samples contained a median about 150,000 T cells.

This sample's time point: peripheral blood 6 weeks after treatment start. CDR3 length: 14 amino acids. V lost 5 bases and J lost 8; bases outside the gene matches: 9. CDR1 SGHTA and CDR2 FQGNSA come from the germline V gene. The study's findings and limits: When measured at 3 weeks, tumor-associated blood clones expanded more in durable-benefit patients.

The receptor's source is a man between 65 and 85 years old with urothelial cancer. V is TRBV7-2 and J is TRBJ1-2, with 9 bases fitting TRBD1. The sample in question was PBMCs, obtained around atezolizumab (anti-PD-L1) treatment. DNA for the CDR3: TGTGCCAGCAGCCCCGGGACAGGGAACGGGGGCTACACCTTC. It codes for CASSPGTGNGGYTF.